This T cell receptor beta chain is drawn from a study of tumor-infiltrating lymphocytes in primary liver carcinoma. From germline, CDR1 is SGHAT and CDR2 FQNNGV. The CDR3 has 16 amino acids. The authors made TCR beta cDNA from roughly 480 ng total RNA with a constant-region primer. A slightly modified ARM-PCR protocol with three nested multiplex PCR rounds produced these TCR beta libraries. TRBV1-TRBV30 forward primers paired with a C-beta reverse primer drove the first two PCR rounds, about 10 cycles each. TCRdb re-called the multiplex PCR reads through MiXCR, storing one row per CDR3 protein. The sample records approximately 190,000 distinct CDR3 sequences, just under 85% being singletons. The tissue used was unsorted bulk material of about 19-34 mg. RNA and DNA were co-extracted from it with the AllPrep DNA/RNA mini kit. As concerns this clonotype: The germline gene is not matched at one end of the junction; a read error may be the cause.

The clonotype comes from a man between 40 and 49 years old with primary liver carcinoma and hepatitis B virus infection. V and J are TRBV11-2 and TRBJ2-1; 8 bases are shared with TRBD2. The material sequenced was tumor tissue from primary liver carcinoma. For the CDR3, the DNA is TGTGCCAGCATCTACCCCGGGACTAGTGGTAGCAATGAGCCGTTCTTC. It codes for CASIYPGTSGSNEPFF.